The 32 T cell receptor beta chains in this list originate from one sample, sequenced in a study of blood T cell dynamics during melanoma immunotherapy. Documented time point: week 3, after first cycle of checkpoint inhibitor. Measured with immunoSEQ multiplex PCR; TCRdb has only the in-frame clones, and not every one. The profile shows roughly 30,000 clones, approximately 83% of them singletons. The material sequenced was blood, taken from a patient treated with checkpoint blockade. The origin of the receptors is a human donor with melanoma.

The gene calls are TRBV2 and TRBJ2-7; 9 bases line up with TRBD1. J lost 2 bases, V lost 1 base, and 3 bases had no gene match. The CDR3 runs to 15 residues. The germline CDR1 and CDR2 sequences are SNHLY and FYNNEI. CDR3 in amino acids: CASSEEQGATYEQYF. The CDR3 DNA reads as TGTGCCAGCAGTGAAGAACAGGGGGCCACCTACGAGCAGTACTTC.

This rearrangement joins TRBV6-6 to TRBJ1-1; tentative D call: TRBD1 (5 bases). The germline gives CDR1 MNHNY, CDR2 SVGAGI (reference sequence). Trimming took off 6 bases at V and 0 bases at J, with 8 bases between the two ends. CDR3 length equals 13 residues. In nucleotides, the CDR3 is TGTGCCAGCAGCAGACAGATGAACACTGAAGCTTTCTTT. This encodes CASSRQMNTEAFF.

V and J are TRBV27 and TRBJ2-1; 8 positions agree with TRBD2. Germline CDR1 is MNHEY and CDR2 is SMNVEV (reference sequence). The CDR3 loop spans 15 amino acids. V lost 5 bases, J lost 4 bases, and 7 bases stayed unmatched. CDR3 sequence reads: CASSPYGGAYNEQFF. In nucleotides, the CDR3 is TGTGCCAGCAGTCCTTACGGGGGGGCTTACAATGAGCAGTTCTTC.

The CDR3 here is CASSEVAGGLLSEQFF. CDR3 DNA: TGTGCCAGCAGTGAGGTAGCGGGAGGGCTCCTATCGGAGCAGTTCTTC. This chain links TRBV6-1 with TRBJ2-1; 11 bases map to TRBD2. V was pared by 3 bases and J by 10 bases, with 11 bases of the junction left unmatched. The CDR3 sequence is 16 residues long. Germline V gene data show CDR1 as MNHNS and CDR2 as SASEGT.

The V and J genes are TRBV29-1 and TRBJ2-1, with 11 bases lining up with TRBD2. The junction had 9 bases not matched to a gene; V was cut back by 8 bases and J by 6 bases. The CDR3 consists of 14 residues. Germline V gene sequence: CDR1 SQVTM, CDR2 ANQGSEA. The CDR3 protein is CSSGGGLAVNEQFF. The DNA of the CDR3 is TGCAGCTCAGGGGGGGGACTAGCGGTCAATGAGCAGTTCTTC.

The chain uses TRBV11-3 and TRBJ2-1, with 7 bases that match TRBD1. CDR1 and CDR2 (germline): SGHNT, YENEEA. The CDR3 totals 15 residues. The junction had 6 bases not matched to a gene; V was cut back by 0 bases and J by 7 bases. CDR3 bases: TGTGCCAGCAGCTTAGATAGTGGCAGGGGGAATGAGCAGTTCTTC. Translating gives CASSLDSGRGNEQFF. Drawing the rest from reference TRBV11-3 and TRBJ2-1, the complete variable domain is EAGVVQSPRYKIIEKKQPVAFWCNPISGHNTLYWYLQNLGQGPELLIRYENEEAVDDSQLPKDRFSAERLKGVDSTLKIQPAELGDSAVYLCASSLDSGRGNEQFFGPGTRLTVL.

V usage is TRBV19 and J usage is TRBJ2-3; TRBD1 might be the D (6 bases). V gave up 4 bases and J gave up 4 bases, with 12 bases separating them. CDR1 is LNHDA, CDR2 SQIVND, per germline (reference sequence). CDR3 length equals 14 residues. Here the CDR3 reads CASSKGDGADTQYF. The CDR3, as DNA: TGTGCCAGTAGTAAGGGGGACGGAGCAGATACGCAGTATTTT.

The genes are TRBV19 and TRBJ2-7, with D perhaps matching TRBD1 (6 bases). The CDR3 runs to 14 residues. Deletions cut 2 bases from V and 4 bases from J, with 12 bases between. Germline CDR1 is LNHDA and CDR2 is SQIVND (reference sequence). CDR3 coding DNA: TGTGCCAGTAGTATAAAGGGGGTATGGTACGAGCAGTACTTC. Translation gives CASSIKGVWYEQYF.

The V and J genes are TRBV19 and TRBJ2-5; TRBD2 matches at 8 bases. Germline assignment: CDR1 LNHDA and CDR2 SQIVND (reference sequence). The CDR3 runs to 15 residues. V shed 3 bases, J shed 2 bases, and the junction held 5 bases outside the gene matches. This CDR3 is CASSMSGRAQETQYF. DNA of the CDR3: TGTGCCAGTAGTATGAGCGGGAGAGCACAAGAGACCCAGTACTTC.

The CDR3 protein is CASSYEQGIGGNTIYF. CDR3 coding DNA: TGCGCCAGCAGCTACGAACAGGGAATCGGTGGAAACACCATATATTTT. The chain uses TRBV5-1 and TRBJ1-3; tentative D call: TRBD1 (6 bases). CDR3 length: 16 amino acids. V lost 3 bases and J lost 3, with 16 bases in between. Germline V gives CDR1 SGHRS, CDR2 YFSETQ.

This clone has a handful of counts. The rearrangement links TRBV29-1 to TRBJ2-1; tentatively, D is TRBD1 (6 bases). This CDR3 contains 12 residues. Germline loops: CDR1 SQVTM, CDR2 ANQGSEA. V was trimmed by 7 bases and J by 7 bases, leaving 14 bases between them. CDR3 in amino acids: CSGHYRANEQFF. The CDR3 nucleotides are TGCAGCGGACATTACAGGGCGAATGAGCAGTTCTTC.

The chain joins TRBV5-8 to TRBJ1-2; the D is unclear. Trimming left V 1 base short and J 8 bases short, with 12 bases between. Germline V lookup: CDR1 SGHTS, CDR2 YDEGEE. This CDR3 has 13 amino acids. DNA of the CDR3: TGTGCCAGCAGCTTGAGCTGGGTAGAAGGCTACACCTTC. This gives the protein CASSLSWVEGYTF. The full variable domain, in which reference TRBV5-8 and TRBJ1-2 provide the parts outside the CDR3, is EAGVTQSPTHLIKTRGQQATLRCSPISGHTSVYWYQQALGLGLQFLLWYDEGEERNRGNFPPRFSGRQFPNYSSELNVNALELEDSALYLCASSLSWVEGYTFGSGTRLTVV.

The chain couples TRBV19 to TRBJ1-1; the D gene is possibly TRBD1 (5 bases). The germline V and J ends were trimmed by 9 bases and 0 bases, with 14 bases remaining between them. The germline gives CDR1 LNHDA, CDR2 SQIVND (reference sequence). The CDR3 sequence is 14 residues long. CDR3 amino acids: CASLGLPMNTEAFF. CDR3 nucleotides: TGTGCCAGCTTGGGACTTCCCATGAACACTGAAGCTTTCTTT.

The rearrangement links TRBV19 to TRBJ1-1; D perhaps matches TRBD1 (6 bases). Germline V gene sequence: CDR1 LNHDA, CDR2 SQIVND (reference sequence). The CDR3 is 13 residues long. V lost 7 bases and J lost 7, with 16 bases in between. The CDR3 reads CASTLQGWGEAFF. In DNA form, the CDR3 reads TGTGCCAGTACCTTACAGGGTTGGGGTGAAGCTTTCTTT.

This chain uses TRBV28 with TRBJ2-7; 13 bases are a match to TRBD2. The germline CDR1 and CDR2 sequences are MDHEN and SYDVKM. The CDR3 contains 13 residues. V shed 8 bases, J shed 4 bases, and the junction held 2 bases outside the gene matches. CDR3 coding DNA: TGTGCCAGCTGGACTAGCGGGAGTTACGAGCAGTACTTC. Translated, it gives CASWTSGSYEQYF.

This chain uses TRBV5-1 with TRBJ2-1, with D uncertain. CDR1 SGHRS and CDR2 YFSETQ come from the germline V gene. Trimming removed 0 bases at V and 5 bases at J, with 9 bases between. The CDR3 contains 14 residues. The CDR3 DNA reads as TGCGCCAGCAGCTTGGCTGGCGGTCACAATGAGCAGTTCTTC. This sequence encodes CASSLAGGHNEQFF.

The rearrangement uses TRBV7-2 and TRBJ2-6; D is possibly TRBD1 (5 bases). Trimming took off 0 bases at V and 2 bases at J, with 14 bases between the two ends. Looked up from germline, CDR1 is SGHTA and CDR2 is FQGNSA. This CDR3 spans 18 amino acids. The CDR3 DNA is TGTGCCAGCAGCTTAGCGGGGCAGGCTCGGGCTGGGGCCAACGTCCTGACTTTC. Residues: CASSLAGQARAGANVLTF. Filled out from reference TRBV7-2 and TRBJ2-6, the complete variable domain reads GAGVSQSPSNKVTEKGKDVELRCDPISGHTALYWYRQSLGQGLEFLIYFQGNSAPDKSGLPSDRFSAERTGGSVSTLTIQRTQQEDSAVYLCASSLAGQARAGANVLTFGAGSRLTVL.

V is TRBV18 and J is TRBJ1-1, with D perhaps matching TRBD1 (6 bases). In germline, CDR1 is KGHSH, CDR2 LQKENI. The germline V and J ends were trimmed by 0 bases and 1 base, with 9 bases remaining between them. CDR3 length: 15 amino acids. The CDR3 bases are TGTGCCAGCTCACCACCCGGGACAAAGAACACTGAAGCTTTCTTT. It encodes CASSPPGTKNTEAFF.

This clone was picked up a small number of times. The chain is built from TRBV27 and TRBJ1-6; D is perhaps TRBD1 (5 bases). This CDR3 has 12 amino acids. Germline values: CDR1 MNHEY, CDR2 SMNVEV (reference sequence). V was trimmed by 5 bases and J by 11 bases, leaving 10 bases between them. DNA for the CDR3: TGTGCCAGCAGTCCAGGGAACCCACCCCTCCACTTT. It is translated as CASSPGNPPLHF.

The chain carries TRBV28 and TRBJ1-1; D is possibly TRBD1 (5 bases). Germline CDR1 is MDHEN and CDR2 is SYDVKM. CDR3 length equals 14 residues. Between the trimmed V and J ends, which lost 3 bases and 3 bases, there was a span of 11 bases. The CDR3 nucleotides are TGTGCCAGCAGTTTCTCCCGACAGTACACTGAAGCTTTCTTT. Translating it yields CASSFSRQYTEAFF.

CDR3 coding DNA: TGTGCCACCAGCAGTAGCGGGGTTAACACCGGGGAGCTGTTTTTT. Its protein product is CATSSSGVNTGELFF. The V gene is TRBV15, the J gene TRBJ2-2; 8 bases map to TRBD2. Germline V lookup: CDR1 LNHNV, CDR2 YYDKDF (reference sequence). The V segment lost 3 bases and the J segment 2 bases; nucleotides outside the gene matches: 2. The CDR3 is made up of 15 amino acids.

The chain carries TRBV5-1 and TRBJ1-1; no definite D call. This CDR3 is built from 14 residues. Trimming shortened V by 0 bases and J by 1 base, and 7 bases separated the two germline ends. Looked up from germline, CDR1 is SGHRS and CDR2 is YFSETQ. CDR3 sequence reads: CASSLVGRNTEAFF. The CDR3 nucleotides read TGCGCCAGCAGCTTGGTCGGGAGGAACACTGAAGCTTTCTTT.

The V call is TRBV2, the J call TRBJ1-1, with D unresolved. Per the germline V gene, CDR1 is SNHLY and CDR2 is FYNNEI. V was clipped by 6 bases and J by 0 bases, with 8 bases between them. The CDR3 loop spans 13 amino acids. DNA for the CDR3: TGTGCCAGCAGCCAGGAGTTGAACACTGAAGCTTTCTTT. This encodes CASSQELNTEAFF.

V usage is TRBV9 and J usage is TRBJ1-4, with D unclear. This CDR3 contains 13 residues. Trimming took 0 bases from V and 4 from J, leaving 4 bases between them. In germline, CDR1 is SGDLS, CDR2 YYNGEE. The CDR3 DNA reads TGTGCCAGCAGCGTAGACGGTAATGAAAAACTGTTTTTT. This gives the protein CASSVDGNEKLFF.

This clone has only one observation. The chain links TRBV19 to TRBJ1-4; no clear D. The CDR3 has 13 amino acids. Germline CDR1 and CDR2: LNHDA and SQIVND (reference sequence). The germline V and J ends were trimmed by 5 bases and 6 bases, with 10 bases remaining between them. The CDR3 DNA is TGTGCCAGTAGTCCTCTAAAGCATGAAAAACTGTTTTTT. This encodes CASSPLKHEKLFF.

This chain connects TRBV19 to TRBJ2-7, with 12 bases fitting TRBD1. The CDR3 is 16 residues long. V shed 5 bases and J 2 bases; nucleotides not matched to a gene: 7. Germline CDR1 is LNHDA and CDR2 is SQIVND (reference sequence). In DNA form, the CDR3 reads TGTGCCAGTAGTGCCCGGGACAGGGGGCTCGCCTACGAGCAGTACTTC. Residues: CASSARDRGLAYEQYF.

The chain recombines TRBV5-1 with TRBJ1-1, with D perhaps matching TRBD1 (6 bases). CDR3 length: 12 residues. Germline V CDR1 and CDR2: SGHRS, YFSETQ. V was cut by 4 bases and J by 5 bases, with 9 bases left in between. CDR3 DNA sequence: TGCGCCAGCAGCCCTCAGGGGACTGAAGCTTTCTTT. This gives the protein CASSPQGTEAFF.

The chain links TRBV27 to TRBJ1-2, with TRBD1 as a possible D gene (5 bases). Trimming removed 2 bases from V and 2 bases from J, with 12 bases in between. This CDR3 spans 15 amino acids. Germline assignment: CDR1 MNHEY and CDR2 SMNVEV (reference sequence). CDR3 loop: CASSLGGWTNYGYTF. The CDR3 DNA reads TGTGCCAGCAGTTTAGGGGGGTGGACAAACTATGGCTACACCTTC.

The rearrangement joins TRBV5-1 to TRBJ2-5; tentative D call: TRBD1 (5 bases). The germline gives CDR1 SGHRS, CDR2 YFSETQ. Between the trimmed V and J ends, which lost 0 bases and 1 base, there was a span of 10 bases. CDR3 length: 15 amino acids. The CDR3 DNA is TGCGCCAGCAGCTTGGGACAGCTAATCCAAGAGACCCAGTACTTC. It is translated as CASSLGQLIQETQYF.

The rearrangement joins TRBV7-2 to TRBJ1-2; D ambiguous. The V gene's germline CDR1 is SGHTA and CDR2 FQGNSA. Trimming took off 4 bases at V and 3 bases at J, with 9 bases between the two ends. CDR3 size: 13 residues. CDR3 nucleotide sequence: TGTGCCAGCAGCTACAGTGGGGACTATGGCTACACCTTC. This gives the protein CASSYSGDYGYTF.

The chain couples TRBV13 to TRBJ2-7; D not certain. V lost 5 bases and J lost 3, with 5 bases in between. Per germline, CDR1 PRHDT and CDR2 FYEKMQ (reference sequence). This CDR3 contains 11 residues. The CDR3 sequence: CASSAFYEQYF. The CDR3 DNA sequence: TGTGCCAGCAGCGCCTTCTACGAGCAGTACTTC.

CDR3 in DNA: TGCAGCGTTGAAACTACAGGGGGCCGGAACTATGGCTACACCTTC. Encoded protein: CSVETTGGRNYGYTF. This sequence joins TRBV29-1 and TRBJ1-2, with 9 bases matching TRBD1. With 2 bases clipped from V and 2 bases from J, the junction kept 6 bases outside the gene matches. This CDR3 is 15 amino acids long. Germline V gene data show CDR1 as SQVTM and CDR2 as ANQGSEA.